A single sample gave rise to the 8 T cell receptor beta chains below, sequenced in a study of shared clonotypes between healthy human individuals. TCRdb's table, derived via immunoSEQ multiplex PCR, lists solely in-frame clones and lacks some. The sample has around 500,000 clones, 70% to 80% seen once. Sequenced sample: PBMCs. The origin of the receptors is a woman between 40 and 55 years old in good health. Some clones in this sample may be carry-over from other donors' samples.

This clone was detected only once. This chain uses TRBV7-9 with TRBJ1-2; D remains unclear. Trimming stripped 5 bases from V and 8 bases from J, with 15 bases between. CDR1 SEHNR and CDR2 FQNEAQ come from the germline V gene (reference sequence). The CDR3 runs 13 residues. The CDR3 nucleotides read TGTGCCAGCAGCCCAAAGATAGGTGGGGGCTACACCTTC. It yields the protein CASSPKIGGGYTF. Using reference TRBV7-9 and TRBJ1-2 for the parts outside the CDR3, the full variable domain is DTGVSQNPRHKITKRGQNVTFRCDPISEHNRLYWYRQTLGQGPEFLTYFQNEAQLEKSRLLSDRFSAERPKGSFSTLEIQRTEQGDSAMYLCASSPKIGGGYTFGSGTRLTVV.

The V gene is TRBV5-1, the J gene TRBJ2-5; D gene unclear. Trimming took off 0 bases at V and 9 bases at J, with 9 bases between the two ends. The germline CDR1 and CDR2 sequences are SGHRS and YFSETQ. This CDR3 has 12 residues. The CDR3: CASSLDRVAQYF. The CDR3 region has the DNA TGCGCCAGCAGCTTGGACCGAGTGGCCCAGTACTTC. The variable domain in full, with the rest retrieved from reference TRBV5-1 and TRBJ2-5, is KAGVTQTPRYLIKTRGQQVTLSCSPISGHRSVSWYQQTPGQGLQFLFEYFSETQRNKGNFPGRFSGRQFSNSRSEMNVSTLELGDSALYLCASSLDRVAQYFGPGTRLLVL.

V is TRBV7-8 and J is TRBJ1-2; TRBD1 matches 7 bases. The CDR3 loop spans 15 amino acids. Losses at the gene ends were 5 bases for V and 1 base for J; bases not matched to a gene: 7. The germline V gene encodes CDR1 SGHVS and CDR2 FQNEAQ. The CDR3 region is CASSADRFLNYGYTF. CDR3 bases: TGTGCCAGCAGCGCGGACAGGTTCCTTAACTATGGCTACACCTTC.

In this sample, this clone turned up once. This chain joins TRBV7-2 and TRBJ2-5; no reliable D call. V lost 5 bases and J 5 bases, leaving 12 bases between the germline ends. CDR3 length equals 13 residues. Germline V gene lookup returns CDR1 SGHTA and CDR2 FQGNSA. The DNA of the CDR3 is TGTGCCAGCAGCGTATTCGGCCTGGAGACCCAGTACTTC. Protein product: CASSVFGLETQYF.

This clone was picked up a small number of times. The rearrangement joins TRBV19 to TRBJ2-6, with TRBD2 as a possible D gene (5 bases). Germline assignment: CDR1 LNHDA and CDR2 SQIVND (reference sequence). This CDR3 contains 16 residues. Trimming removed 5 bases at V and 0 bases at J, with 11 bases between. The DNA of the CDR3 is TGTGCCAGTAGTGTCCTCGGGGTCTCTGGGGCCAACGTCCTGACTTTC. Amino acids: CASSVLGVSGANVLTF.

This chain links TRBV27 with TRBJ2-5, with TRBD1 identical over 9 bases. With V trimmed by 4 bases and J by 6 bases, 3 bases remained unmatched. Germline V gene data show CDR1 as MNHEY and CDR2 as SMNVEV (reference sequence). The CDR3 is 13 amino acids. The CDR3 DNA reads TGTGCCAGCAGTTGGGACAGGGTACAGACCCAGTACTTC. This encodes CASSWDRVQTQYF.

This clone appeared once. The chain links TRBV9 to TRBJ2-7, with TRBD2 matching over 8 bases. With V trimmed by 4 bases and J by 0 bases, 6 bases remained unmatched. This CDR3 is 15 amino acids long. CDR1 is SGDLS, CDR2 YYNGEE, per germline. Here the CDR3 reads CASSPGGTSSYEQYF. CDR3 nucleotides: TGTGCCAGCAGCCCGGGGGGGACTAGCTCCTACGAGCAGTACTTC.

The chain uses TRBV12-5 and TRBJ1-2, with D maybe TRBD1 (5 bases). V lost 10 bases, J lost 13 bases, and 16 bases lay in between. This CDR3 comprises 10 residues. Per germline, CDR1 LGHNT and CDR2 FRNRAP. DNA for the CDR3: TGTGCTACGACTGGGGGACCGGGCACCTTC. Translated, it gives CATTGGPGTF.